The entry that follows covers one T cell receptor beta chain sequence. Its antigen is as yet unknown. The data originate from a study of PD-1 blockade in classical Hodgkin lymphoma. General observations from the study: For complete responders, baseline diversity was comparable to that of newly diagnosed patients.

Clones were read by immunoSEQ multiplex PCR, and TCRdb kept only the in-frame ones, dropping some. This table has about 12,000 clones, 88% appearing once. Indicated time point: cycle 4 day 1 (C4D1), after 5 to 7 weeks of nivolumab. Relapse after autologous stem cell transplantation occurred in every patient, and brentuximab vedotin exposure varied. Magnetic depletion of unwanted cells isolated CD4+ T cells from thawed PBMCs. This specimen consisted of CD4+ T cells from blood, obtained before the fourth cycle of nivolumab. This TCR came from a human donor with classical Hodgkin lymphoma.

The CDR3: CASSEGGGGRETQYF. The CDR3 DNA follows: TGTGCCAGCAGTGAAGGAGGAGGAGGGCGAGAGACCCAGTACTTC. The chain combines TRBV2 with TRBJ2-5; a weak D match, TRBD2 (6 bases). The CDR3 has 15 amino acids. Trimming removed 1 base at V and 4 bases at J, with 13 bases between. Looked up from germline, CDR1 is SNHLY and CDR2 is FYNNEI. The full variable domain, its missing parts supplied by reference TRBV2 and TRBJ2-5, is EPEVTQTPSHQVTQMGQEVILRCVPISNHLYFYWYRQILGQKVEFLVSFYNNEISEKSEIFDDQFSVERPDGSNFTLKIRSTKLEDSAMYFCASSEGGGGRETQYFGPGTRLLVL.